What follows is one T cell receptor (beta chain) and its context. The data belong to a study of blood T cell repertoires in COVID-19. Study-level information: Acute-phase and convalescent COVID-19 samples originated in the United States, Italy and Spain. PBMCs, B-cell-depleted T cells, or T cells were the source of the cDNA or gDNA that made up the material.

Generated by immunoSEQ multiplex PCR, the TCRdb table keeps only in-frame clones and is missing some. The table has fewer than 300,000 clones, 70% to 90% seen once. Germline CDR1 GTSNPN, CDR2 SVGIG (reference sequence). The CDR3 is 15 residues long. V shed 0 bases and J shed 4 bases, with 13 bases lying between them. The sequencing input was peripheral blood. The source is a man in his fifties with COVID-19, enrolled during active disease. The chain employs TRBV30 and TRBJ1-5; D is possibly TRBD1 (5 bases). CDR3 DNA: TGTGCCTGGAGTGTAACGTCAGGGTTTAATCAGCCCCAGCATTTT. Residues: CAWSVTSGFNQPQHF.